The 5 T cell receptor beta chains in this list originate from one sample, sequenced in a study of siplizumab effects on memory and regulatory T cells. Profiled with immunoSEQ multiplex PCR; TCRdb holds only in-frame clones, not every one. The table records about 64,000 clones, roughly 96% of them present only once. Sequenced: naive CD8+ T cells sorted from blood. The origin of the receptors is a human donor in good health.

This sequence joins TRBV5-6 and TRBJ1-5, with 12 bases lining up with TRBD1. Germline lookup yields CDR1 SGHDT and CDR2 YYEEEE. The CDR3 has 15 residues. V lost 2 bases and J lost 5; bases outside the gene matches: 2. CDR3 sequence (DNA): TGTGCCAGCAGCTTCGGGACAGGGGGCCATCAGCCCCAGCATTTT. Translated, it gives CASSFGTGGHQPQHF.

The CDR3 is CASRWTESAYEQYF. The CDR3 nucleotides read TGTGCCAGCAGATGGACAGAAAGCGCCTACGAGCAGTACTTC. The rearrangement joins TRBV7-9 to TRBJ2-7; the D gene is possibly TRBD1 (6 bases). This CDR3 has 14 amino acids. The V gene's germline CDR1 is SEHNR and CDR2 FQNEAQ (reference sequence). V lost 6 bases to trimming and J lost 2 bases, with 14 bases between them.

Of note for this clone: Other DNA sequences of this sample code for an identical CDR3. This chain connects TRBV27 to TRBJ2-3; D ambiguous. This CDR3 spans 13 amino acids. The germline gives CDR1 MNHEY, CDR2 SMNVEV (reference sequence). The V end was cut by 6 bases, the J end by 1 base, with 8 bases between. The DNA of the CDR3 is TGTGCCAGCAGAAGTGGTGGCACAGATACGCAGTATTTT. Residues: CASRSGGTDTQYF.

The DNA of the CDR3 is TGCGCCAGCACGGGGACTAGCGGGGGGGCCGGAGAGACCCAGTACTTC. This codes for CASTGTSGGAGETQYF. The rearrangement links TRBV10-2 to TRBJ2-5; TRBD2 matches at 16 bases. Per germline, CDR1 WSHSY and CDR2 SAAADI. This CDR3 has 16 amino acids. The ends lost 7 bases at V and 4 bases at J; junction bases unmatched: 6.

The rearrangement uses TRBV4-1 and TRBJ2-2; no clear D gene. V was shortened by 4 bases and J by 5 bases, with 8 bases between the two germline ends. This CDR3 is 13 amino acids long. In germline, CDR1 is MGHRA, CDR2 YSYEKL. Written as DNA, the CDR3 is TGCGCCAGCAGCCTAAGCATGACCGGGGAGCTGTTTTTT. Translating it yields CASSLSMTGELFF.